These 18 T cell receptor beta chains were all obtained from the same sample, sequenced in a study of cytomegalovirus exposure and HLA in healthy donors. This PCR relied on a set of 60 Vbeta primers and 13 Jbeta primers. Sequencing was performed with immunoSEQ multiplex PCR; in TCRdb, only in-frame clones are kept and a portion is missing. This table holds 90,000 to 100,000 clones, roughly 80% found once. The sample consisted of PBMCs. The receptors shown here come from a middle-aged man in good health and CMV-seropositive.

The V gene is TRBV7-9, the J gene TRBJ2-1; maybe TRBD2 (7 bases). This CDR3 has 17 amino acids. The V end was cut by 4 bases, the J end by 0 bases, with 16 bases between. Germline V gene sequence: CDR1 SEHNR, CDR2 FQNEAQ (reference sequence). Here the CDR3 DNA reads TGTGCCAGCAGCTCCCGGCGGGGGCCTAGCTCCTACAATGAGCAGTTCTTC. This sequence encodes CASSSRRGPSSYNEQFF. Complete variable domain (other parts from reference TRBV7-9 and TRBJ2-1): DTGVSQNPRHKITKRGQNVTFRCDPISEHNRLYWYRQTLGQGPEFLTYFQNEAQLEKSRLLSDRFSAERPKGSFSTLEIQRTEQGDSAMYLCASSSRRGPSSYNEQFFGPGTRLTVL.

The chain has TRBV7-9 and TRBJ2-7; 8 bases map to TRBD2. The CDR3 consists of 14 residues. Germline V gives CDR1 SEHNR, CDR2 FQNEAQ (reference sequence). The V segment lost 1 base and the J segment 2 bases; nucleotides outside the gene matches: 1. DNA for the CDR3: TGTGCCAGCAGCTTAGAGACTAGCGCCTACGAGCAGTACTTC. It yields the protein CASSLETSAYEQYF.

This chain joins TRBV6-4 and TRBJ2-3, with TRBD2 matching over 7 bases. Unmatched junction bases numbered 3, after V lost 0 bases and J lost 3 bases. The CDR3 covers 15 residues. Germline assignment: CDR1 MRHNA and CDR2 SNTAGT. CDR3 coding DNA: TGTGCCAGCAGTGACTCAGGACTAGATACAGATACGCAGTATTTT. It codes for CASSDSGLDTDTQYF.

CDR3 in DNA: TGTGCCAGCAGCTTTGGACTCTACAATGAGCAGTTCTTC. Its translation: CASSFGLYNEQFF. This chain uses TRBV5-8 with TRBJ2-1, with TRBD2 as a possible D gene (5 bases). Trimming shortened V by 2 bases and J by 3 bases, and 6 bases separated the two germline ends. The CDR3 loop spans 13 amino acids. The V gene's germline CDR1 is SGHTS and CDR2 YDEGEE.

The chain is built from TRBV10-2 and TRBJ1-5; possible D gene TRBD1, 6 bases. This CDR3 spans 14 amino acids. The V gene lost 10 bases and the J gene lost 2 bases, with 15 bases spanning the gap. CDR1 and CDR2 from the germline V gene are WSHSY and SAAADI. CDR3 sequence reads: CATQRAGGNQPQHF. CDR3 in DNA: TGCGCCACCCAAAGGGCAGGGGGCAATCAGCCCCAGCATTTT.

Concerning this clone itself: Other DNA sequences from this sample encode an identical CDR3 as well. The V call is TRBV5-6, the J call TRBJ2-5; TRBD2 matches at 7 bases. The germline V gene encodes CDR1 SGHDT and CDR2 YYEEEE. The length of the CDR3 is 16 residues. Trimming removed 1 base from V and 2 bases from J; junction bases left unmatched: 8. CDR3 residues: CASSLLTGGGQETQYF. CDR3 nucleotides: TGTGCCAGCAGCTTGTTGACGGGCGGGGGACAAGAGACCCAGTACTTC.

On this clone: The same CDR3 is also encoded by other DNA sequences in this sample. This chain connects TRBV7-9 to TRBJ2-5, with 9 bases matching TRBD1. The ends lost 5 bases at V and 0 bases at J; junction bases unmatched: 1. The CDR3 covers 14 residues. Germline loops: CDR1 SEHNR, CDR2 FQNEAQ (reference sequence). CDR3 protein: CASSGDRDQETQYF. Here the CDR3 DNA reads TGTGCCAGCAGCGGGGACAGGGACCAAGAGACCCAGTACTTC.

The chain recombines TRBV5-4 with TRBJ2-1; 7 nucleotides align to TRBD2. This CDR3 contains 16 residues. The V gene end was trimmed by 4 bases and the J gene end by 2 bases; junction bases not matched to a gene: 9. Germline-derived CDR1 and CDR2 are SGHNT and YYREEE (reference sequence). CDR3 DNA: TGTGCCAGCAGCAATGGACTAGGCGGAACCTACAATGAGCAGTTCTTC. Protein product: CASSNGLGGTYNEQFF.

The chain employs TRBV6-5 and TRBJ2-7; no firm D call. Trimming cost V 1 base and J 3 bases, with 10 bases left between them. Germline values: CDR1 MNHEY, CDR2 SVGAGI. The CDR3 is 14 residues long. The CDR3 DNA reads TGTGCCAGCAGTTACTTCGGCAGACACTACGAGCAGTACTTC. It encodes CASSYFGRHYEQYF.

The V and J genes are TRBV9 and TRBJ1-2; 7 bases agree with TRBD1. This CDR3 has 16 amino acids. V dropped 3 bases and J dropped 1; count of bases not matched to a gene: 9. Germline CDR1 SGDLS, CDR2 YYNGEE. In nucleotides, the CDR3 is TGTGCCAGCAGCGAGGGGGCCCAGGGAGATAACTATGGCTACACCTTC. It is translated as CASSEGAQGDNYGYTF. Combining the CDR3 with reference TRBV9 and TRBJ1-2 gives the whole variable domain DSGVTQTPKHLITATGQRVTLRCSPRSGDLSVYWYQQSLDQGLQFLIQYYNGEERAKGNILERFSAQQFPDLHSELNLSSLELGDSALYFCASSEGAQGDNYGYTFGSGTRLTVV.

The rearrangement joins TRBV10-3 to TRBJ2-6; D uncertain. The germline V and J ends were trimmed by 2 bases and 10 bases, with 12 bases remaining between them. Per germline, CDR1 ENHRY and CDR2 SYGVKD. The CDR3 contains 14 residues. The CDR3 coding sequence is TGTGCCATCAGTGAGCGCGGCAGTTCAAACGTCCTGACTTTC. Translation gives CAISERGSSNVLTF.

The chain links TRBV21-1 to TRBJ1-5; no DNA check was done on the table's D call, TRBD1. TRBV21-1 is a listed pseudogene. This CDR3 has 16 amino acids. CDR3 loop: CASSKVDRENNQPQHF. Here the CDR3 DNA reads TGTGCCAGCAGCAAAGTGGACAGGGAAAACAATCAGCCCCAGCATTTT.

This clone was observed a few times. Here the CDR3 reads CASSYGLAETQYF. The DNA for the CDR3 is TGTGCCAGCAGTTACGGTCTAGCGGAGACCCAGTACTTC. The rearrangement joins TRBV6-6 to TRBJ2-5; TRBD2 might be the D (6 bases). The CDR3 totals 13 residues. Germline V gene lookup returns CDR1 MNHNY and CDR2 SVGAGI (reference sequence). The ends were cut back, 2 bases at V and 5 bases at J, with 9 bases in the middle.

V usage is TRBV18 and J usage is TRBJ1-1; D is possibly TRBD1 (6 bases). This CDR3 region has 12 residues. Germline lookup yields CDR1 KGHSH and CDR2 LQKENI. Trimming took off 2 bases at V and 7 bases at J, with 8 bases between the two ends. The CDR3 nucleotides are TGTGCCAGCTCACCAAACAGGGATGAAGCTTTCTTT. Its translation: CASSPNRDEAFF.

This chain links TRBV28 with TRBJ1-1, with D possibly TRBD1 on 5 matching bases. Trimming cost V 8 bases and J 11 bases, with 21 bases left between them. Germline V CDR1 and CDR2: MDHEN, SYDVKM. CDR3 size: 13 residues. CDR3 region: CASRSTPAGRAFF. CDR3 nucleotides: TGTGCCAGCCGTTCTACGCCGGCAGGGCGGGCTTTCTTT.

This clone appeared once. This chain connects TRBV27 to TRBJ2-6; D is perhaps TRBD1 (6 bases). Between the trimmed V and J ends, which lost 5 bases and 0 bases, there was a span of 17 bases. The CDR3 is 18 amino acids. Looked up from germline, CDR1 is MNHEY and CDR2 is SMNVEV (reference sequence). CDR3 bases: TGTGCCAGCAGTCCCCCGACAGGTCCCTACTCTGGGGCCAACGTCCTGACTTTC. Protein: CASSPPTGPYSGANVLTF.

This clone has just a few counts. The chain recombines TRBV7-8 with TRBJ1-1, with 9 bases identical to TRBD1. CDR1 and CDR2 (germline): SGHVS, FQNEAQ. V lost 3 bases and J lost 0; bases outside the gene matches: 14. The CDR3 is 19 residues long. The CDR3 region has the DNA TGTGCCAGCAGCTTTCCGGGACAGGGTGGGAGGAAAATGAACACTGAAGCTTTCTTT. Protein product: CASSFPGQGGRKMNTEAFF. The full variable domain, completed using reference TRBV7-8 and TRBJ1-1, is GAGVSQSPRYKVAKRGQDVALRCDPISGHVSLFWYQQALGQGPEFLTYFQNEAQLDKSGLPSDRFFAERPEGSVSTLKIQRTQQEDSAVYLCASSFPGQGGRKMNTEAFFGQGTRLTVV.

The chain joins TRBV18 to TRBJ1-1; D ambiguous. Germline CDR1 reads KGHSH; CDR2 reads LQKENI. V was pared by 3 bases and J by 4 bases, with 9 bases between. The CDR3 runs 13 residues. The CDR3 protein is CASSPGLPTEAFF. The CDR3, as DNA: TGTGCCAGCTCACCCGGACTGCCCACTGAAGCTTTCTTT.